Sequencing of this T cell receptor (beta chain) was carried out in a study of CD39 and CD103 CD8 tumor-infiltrating T cells (dated by TCRdb to the late 2010s). In terms of the full investigation: An HPV-positive HNSCC, an HPV-negative HNSCC, an ovarian cancer and a melanoma patient were represented in the repertoire comparisons shown. Deep sequencing of TCRbeta CDR3 was used to compare the repertoires of CD8 TIL subsets, defined by CD103 and CD39, with those of peripheral memory CD8 T cells. Study-wide conclusions, independent of this receptor: DP TIL clonotypes were rarely detected in blood or uninvolved lymph node, whereas DN TIL clonotypes were found to largely overlap with peripheral memory CD8 repertoires. DP CD8 TILs appeared more oligoclonal than DN and SP CD8 TILs and blood memory CD8 T cells, with top 30 clonotypes covering about 55-86%.

As for this clone: Its antigen remains undetermined. No clone much larger than this one lies a single base away; base qualities are absent.

At the time samples were collected, the patients were not on therapy, although their prior treatments varied from chemotherapy, radiotherapy, surgery and immunotherapy to none at all. Thawed cells were enriched for T lymphocytes with a negative-selection kit, adding EpCAM beads for tumor-infiltrating lymphocytes. For the CD8 TIL subsets, CD3+CD4-CD8+CD45RA- cells were FACS-sorted and divided into DN, SP and DP based on their expression of CD39 and CD103. After mincing, tumor specimens underwent a 1 h digestion with hyaluronidase, collagenase and DNase, and were then filtered, enriched by Ficoll and cryopreserved. Populations were sorted on a FACSAria II to about 99% purity, and the cell pellets were frozen for TCR sequencing without being cultured. Genomic DNA was extracted with the DNeasy Blood and Tissue Kit from roughly 10,000 to 100,000 sorted cells per subset. The immunoSEQ service sequenced and mapped the TCRbeta V-J or V-D-J regions, with each sample reaching coverage above 9.5x. Turning to the authors' computational methods: Analysis was limited to productive rearrangements exported from the immunoSEQ Analyzer platform, and clonality was evaluated on the 500 most abundant clones. The Morisita-Horn similarity index and the Jaccard index were used to quantify repertoire overlap between populations. Morisita-Horn similarity between CD8 T-cell subset TCR repertoires was measured in a handful of cancer patients. The immuneACCESS repertoire file appears here via TCRdb, limited to in-frame rearrangements. These files lack a portion of the clones; in checked studies, under half of the deficit traces to unresolved V genes, and the cause of the others is not known. The V and J calls and clone size are taken from that table; D and trimming were inferred from the DNA. This sample gives fewer than 2,000 clones in total; approximately 58% of them show up just once. The ten largest account for around 25% of the sample.

There are 15 amino acids in the CDR3, from cysteine to phenylalanine inclusive. Only CDR3 DNA remains: 45 bases, in frame from the first base. The germline V gene (reference sequence) gives CDR1 as SGHNT and CDR2 as YYREEE. The chain links TRBV5-4 with TRBJ2-5, and TRBD1 may be the D gene, going by 5 matching bases. The DNA end is a closer match to TRBJ2-7, so the J assignment may be wrong. The receptor was derived from a human donor with head and neck squamous cell carcinoma. Sequencing input: CD39- CD103+ CD8+ T cells sorted from the tumor. What this sample's cell subset or site label stands for: CD103+CD39- single-positive CD45RA- CD8 T cells. CDR3 protein: CASSSITGVAYEQYF. In nucleotide form, the sequence is TGTGCCAGCAGCTCCATTACAGGAGTTGCCTACGAGCAGTACTTC.